The 10 T cell receptor beta chains presented below share a single source sample, sequenced in a study of naive and memory T cell subsets. Treatment reported: skin biopsy from PPD injection site in Mantoux-positive individual. A UMI-containing oligonucleotide was joined by 3' ligation to the TCR cDNA template. The SP2 primer and nested alpha and beta constant region primers amplified ligated cDNA in four rounds. TCRdb used MiXCR to reprocess the UMI-ligation and nested PCR reads, holding one entry per CDR3 protein. The table lists 20,000 to 25,000 distinct CDR3 sequences, roughly 6% of them singletons. The starting material was skin, obtained from a tuberculin skin test site. Every receptor here comes from an adult in good health.

This clonotype was seen at least ten times. The rearrangement uses TRBV12-3 or TRBV12-4 and TRBJ1-1, with D unresolved. The CDR3 is made up of 13 amino acids. V lost 7 bases and J lost 1, with 10 bases in between. This CDR3 is CASTPLQNTEAFF. The CDR3 bases are TGTGCCAGCACTCCCTTACAGAACACTGAAGCTTTCTTT.

This clonotype was seen ten or more times. The V gene is TRBV20-1, the J gene TRBJ2-2; no firm D call. Looked up from germline, CDR1 is DFQATT and CDR2 is SNEGSKA (reference sequence). V was pared by 0 bases and J by 7 bases, with 12 bases between. CDR3 length equals 14 residues. This CDR3 is CSARDKLFFGELFF. In nucleotides, the CDR3 is TGCAGTGCTAGAGATAAACTATTTTTCGGGGAGCTGTTTTTT.

A few counts support this clonotype. This could be a read error, since a much larger clone is one nucleotide away. The rearrangement uses TRBV15 and TRBJ2-7, with 11 bases lining up with TRBD2. The V gene's germline CDR1 is LNHNV and CDR2 YYDKDF (reference sequence). This CDR3 comprises 15 residues. CDR3 DNA sequence: TGTGTCACCAGCAGAGCTAGCGGGAGGATCCACGAGCAGTACTTC. Protein product: CVTSRASGRIHEQYF.

This clonotype was detected ten times or more. The chain uses TRBV6-2 or TRBV6-3 and TRBJ2-7; tentative D call: TRBD1 (5 bases). The CDR3 is 14 amino acids. CDR1 is MNHEY, CDR2 SVGEGT, per germline. Trimming removed 4 bases from V and 2 bases from J, with 12 bases in between. The CDR3 DNA reads as TGTGCCAGCAGTTCCGGTGTAGGGGCCTACGAGCAGTACTTC. Protein: CASSSGVGAYEQYF.

The table lists this clonotype with many counts. The V call is TRBV3-1, the J call TRBJ2-7; D remains unclear. CDR1 and CDR2 from the germline V gene are LGHDT and YNNKEL (reference sequence). Trimming took 4 bases from V and 0 from J, leaving 13 bases between them. CDR3 size: 15 residues. The CDR3: CASSLRAEVSYEQYF. DNA for the CDR3: TGTGCCAGCAGCCTCCGAGCTGAAGTCTCCTACGAGCAGTACTTC.

This clonotype was counted at least ten times. The chain has TRBV7-3 and TRBJ1-5; D is ambiguous. The V and J ends lost 4 bases and 4 bases respectively, with 8 bases between them. The CDR3 has 13 amino acids. Per germline, CDR1 SGHTA and CDR2 FQGTGA. The CDR3 is CASSSDRNQPQHF. As DNA, the CDR3 is TGTGCCAGCAGCTCCGACCGAAATCAGCCCCAGCATTTT.

The J gene is TRBJ1-2, the V gene TRBV29-1; D is uncertain. V lost 1 base and J lost 4, with 4 bases in between. Per germline, CDR1 SQVTM and CDR2 ANQGSEA. This CDR3 is built from 11 residues. The CDR3 bases are TGCAGCGTTGAAGGCGGCTATGGCTACACCTTC. Translation gives CSVEGGYGYTF.

The gene calls are TRBV5-8 and TRBJ2-2; TRBD1 aligns across 7 bases. V dropped 3 bases and J dropped 5; count of bases not matched to a gene: 7. The CDR3 is 15 amino acids. Looked up from germline, CDR1 is SGHTS and CDR2 is YDEGEE. CDR3 sequence reads: CASSSYRGITGELFF. CDR3 DNA sequence: TGTGCCAGCAGCTCGTACAGGGGAATAACCGGGGAGCTGTTTTTT.

This clonotype came up many times. This CDR3 is CASSYRVVSGNTIYF. The CDR3 nucleotides are TGTGCCAGCAGTTACAGGGTGGTATCTGGAAACACCATATATTTT. The rearrangement uses TRBV5-5 and TRBJ1-3, with D perhaps TRBD1 (6 bases). Germline V lookup: CDR1 SGHKS, CDR2 YYEKEE (reference sequence). This CDR3 spans 15 amino acids. V gave up 5 bases and J gave up 1 base, with 13 bases separating them.

This clonotype appeared many times. The V and J genes are TRBV28 and TRBJ1-5; D is perhaps TRBD1 (6 bases). The CDR3 sequence is 19 residues long. Per germline, CDR1 MDHEN and CDR2 SYDVKM. Trimming stripped 3 bases from V and 5 bases from J, with 26 bases between. The DNA of the CDR3 is TGTGCCAGCAGTTTGGGGGGGTTTGGGGGCTCTCTTAGGGATCAGCCCCAGCATTTT. Amino acids: CASSLGGFGGSLRDQPQHF.